The entry that follows covers one TCR beta chain sequence. These data belong to a study of blood T cell repertoires in COVID-19. Study overall: COVID-19 samples, acute and convalescent, were from the United States, Italy and Spain.

Original processing methods: By means of reference gene primer amplification, nucleated cell counts were estimated. Only in-frame clones appear in the TCRdb table, and some are missing; sequencing was by immunoSEQ multiplex PCR. V and J calls plus clone size are reproduced from that table; the DNA served to infer D and trimming. The sample yields 150,000 to 200,000 clones, around 90% seen once. The specimen sequenced was peripheral blood. This receptor was identified in a man in his sixties with COVID-19, enrolled during active disease.

CDR3 region: CASSRTLREGPYNEQFF. For the CDR3, the DNA is TGTGCCAGCAGCCGGACCTTGCGGGAGGGACCCTACAATGAGCAGTTCTTC. V gene TRBV14 combines with J gene TRBJ2-1; TRBD2 aligns across 9 bases. The CDR3 is 17 amino acids. The ends lost 4 bases at V and 2 bases at J; junction bases unmatched: 9. Germline CDR1 reads SGHDN; CDR2 reads FVKESK.